The subject of this entry is one TCR beta chain. Its specificity is unknown. The CDR3 totals 13 residues. Germline loops: CDR1 ENHRY, CDR2 SYGVKD. Trimming stripped 5 bases from V and 3 bases from J, with 11 bases between. In the PCR, 60 Vbeta and 13 Jbeta primers were used. Produced via immunoSEQ multiplex PCR; TCRdb's table is partial and in-frame only. The sample shows tens of thousands of clones, 76% of them seen only once. The sample belongs to a study of cytomegalovirus exposure and HLA in healthy donors. General study results and limits: There were reportedly fewer N-insertions in an Asian-associated ancestry cluster than the roughly 700-donor mean, in a later analysis. Later analysis identified several of the most significant clusters that appeared linked to common viral pathogens. For most TCR beta V segments, an earlier analysis put the productive rate at about 90% or about 30% of the time. Reported results showed that the classifier diagnosed cytomegalovirus status with high specificity and sensitivity.

The TCR originated in a man younger than 40 in good health and CMV-seropositive. This chain uses TRBV10-3 with TRBJ2-7, with D tentatively TRBD1 (6 bases). The sample was PBMCs. The CDR3 loop reads CAISLDRRYEQYV. DNA for the CDR3: TGTGCCATCAGTCTAGACAGGCGCTACGAGCAGTACGTC.